The subject of this entry is one TCR beta chain. Trimming removed 0 bases from V and 5 bases from J; junction bases left unmatched: 9. Germline CDR1 is MGHRA and CDR2 is YSYEKL. This CDR3 comprises 17 residues. These data come from a study of CD8 T cells in Susac syndrome. Random hexamers were used to reverse transcribe 0.5 to 1 ug of RNA. TCRdb fed the immunoSEQ multiplex PCR reads into MiXCR, producing one record per CDR3 protein. The sample has about 300,000 distinct CDR3 sequences, approximately 91% seen once; the top ten hold around 0.18%. The chain joins TRBV4-1 to TRBJ1-4, with TRBD1 identical over 7 bases. Sequenced material: CD8+ T cells from PBMCs. The clonotype comes from a human donor with multiple sclerosis. The DNA for the CDR3 is TGCGCCAGCAGCCAAGAACCAGCCGGGACAGTGAATGAAAAACTGTTTTTT. As protein: CASSQEPAGTVNEKLFF.